Listed below are T cell receptor beta chains from one sample, sequenced in a study of blood T cells in healthy people across ages. From the 5' RACE reads, TCRdb called clonotypes with MiXCR, one entry per CDR3 protein. The sample contains some 880,000 distinct CDR3 sequences, 35% to 40% of which appear only once. Sequencing was carried out using blood. These receptors were collected from a man aged 18 to 30 in good health. The CDR3 runs from the conserved cysteine through the conserved F or W.

v_call: TRBV12-3/TRBV12-4
j_call: TRBJ2-4
cdr3_length: 13
cdr3_aa: CASSSYRDTEQYF

v_call: TRBV5-6
j_call: TRBJ1-5
cdr3_length: 15
cdr3_aa: CASSLGLGGNQPQHF

v_call: TRBV5-6
j_call: TRBJ1-5
cdr3_length: 13
cdr3_aa: CASSDGTASSQHF

v_call: TRBV29-1
j_call: TRBJ1-2
cdr3_length: 15
cdr3_aa: CSVGPKAGGVGGYTF

v_call: TRBV3-1
j_call: TRBJ2-3
cdr3_length: 14
cdr3_aa: CASSQDWGLDTQYF

v_call: TRBV10-3
j_call: TRBJ1-6
cdr3_length: 13
cdr3_aa: CAISEQENSPLHF

v_call: TRBV6-6
j_call: TRBJ2-7
cdr3_length: 13
cdr3_aa: CASSYGADYEQYF

v_call: TRBV5-6
j_call: TRBJ1-6
cdr3_length: 16
cdr3_aa: CASSSPGARDNSPLHF

v_call: TRBV5-1
j_call: TRBJ2-3
cdr3_length: 14
cdr3_aa: CASSSDGDTDTQYF

v_call: TRBV11-2
j_call: TRBJ2-2
cdr3_length: 17
cdr3_aa: CASSQGSGGGLSGELFF

v_call: TRBV19
j_call: TRBJ2-5
cdr3_length: 16
cdr3_aa: CASSVLRGGLPETQYF

v_call: TRBV20-1
j_call: TRBJ2-3
cdr3_length: 18
cdr3_aa: CSARRPGTSGGATDTQYF

v_call: TRBV10-3
j_call: TRBJ1-2
cdr3_length: 12
cdr3_aa: CAISEGGDGYTF

v_call: TRBV12-3/TRBV12-4
j_call: TRBJ2-5
cdr3_length: 15
cdr3_aa: CASSPDRRYQETQYF

v_call: TRBV25-1
j_call: TRBJ2-1
cdr3_length: 15
cdr3_aa: CASSESDTDYNEQFF

v_call: TRBV20-1
j_call: TRBJ1-6
cdr3_length: 17
cdr3_aa: CSASGRKGSSYNSPLHF

v_call: TRBV15
j_call: NA
cdr3_length: 14
cdr3_aa: CAASKTGIYETQYF

v_call: TRBV29-1
j_call: TRBJ2-1
cdr3_length: 10
cdr3_aa: CSALAGEEFF

v_call: TRBV10-3
j_call: TRBJ2-7
cdr3_length: 17
cdr3_aa: CAISSSGRGAPYNEQYF

v_call: TRBV7-2
j_call: TRBJ1-1
cdr3_length: 16
cdr3_aa: CASSAYYGGGFTEAFF

v_call: TRBV20-1
j_call: TRBJ2-1
cdr3_length: 12
cdr3_aa: CSASLPETRQFF

v_call: TRBV25-1
j_call: TRBJ2-1
cdr3_length: 14
cdr3_aa: CASWGNPRSNEQFF

v_call: TRBV12-3/TRBV12-4
j_call: TRBJ1-2
cdr3_length: 14
cdr3_aa: CASSSPRQGRGYTF

v_call: TRBV29-1
j_call: TRBJ2-1
cdr3_length: 14
cdr3_aa: CSVDSTGEGETQFF

v_call: TRBV7-7
j_call: TRBJ2-5
cdr3_length: 14
cdr3_aa: CASSLALVQETQYF

v_call: TRBV6-2/TRBV6-3
j_call: TRBJ2-7
cdr3_length: 10
cdr3_aa: CASSSREQYF

v_call: TRBV6-1
j_call: TRBJ2-1
cdr3_length: 13
cdr3_aa: CASRGTGGGEQFF

v_call: TRBV7-2
j_call: TRBJ2-2
cdr3_length: 14
cdr3_aa: CASSLTRSTGELFF

v_call: TRBV20-1
j_call: TRBJ1-2
cdr3_length: 16
cdr3_aa: CSARDWDRGRLYGYTF

v_call: TRBV4-2
j_call: TRBJ1-5
cdr3_length: 14
cdr3_aa: CASSPQFSNQPQHF

v_call: TRBV30
j_call: TRBJ1-4
cdr3_length: 15
cdr3_aa: CAHKGPGQPNEKLFF

v_call: TRBV5-1
j_call: TRBJ1-1
cdr3_length: 15
cdr3_aa: CASSPTNLGNTEAFF

v_call: TRBV10-3
j_call: TRBJ2-1
cdr3_length: 15
cdr3_aa: CATKTVLSSYNEQFF

v_call: TRBV6-6
j_call: NA
cdr3_length: 17
cdr3_aa: CAGSQIALLGYTETQYF

v_call: TRBV20-1
j_call: NA
cdr3_length: 16
cdr3_aa: CSASPHGQSSYNEQYF

v_call: TRBV7-6
j_call: TRBJ1-1
cdr3_length: 14
cdr3_aa: CASSLTGAPTEAFF

v_call: TRBV20-1
j_call: TRBJ2-6
cdr3_length: 14
cdr3_aa: CSASERRGANVLTF

v_call: TRBV25-1
j_call: TRBJ2-1
cdr3_length: 14
cdr3_aa: CASSEYAGGDEQFF

v_call: TRBV6-4
j_call: TRBJ1-2
cdr3_length: 9
cdr3_aa: CAREYGYTF

v_call: TRBV9
j_call: NA
cdr3_length: 15
cdr3_aa: CASSVGGGAHNEQYF

v_call: TRBV29-1
j_call: TRBJ2-7
cdr3_length: 14
cdr3_aa: CSVEKGAGGDEQYF

v_call: TRBV12-3/TRBV12-4
j_call: TRBJ2-5
cdr3_length: 13
cdr3_aa: CASRDPLQETQYF

v_call: TRBV4-1
j_call: TRBJ2-7
cdr3_length: 16
cdr3_aa: CASSQTHGTETYGQYF

v_call: TRBV20-1
j_call: NA
cdr3_length: 14
cdr3_aa: CSAPGGADYNEQYF

v_call: TRBV29-1
j_call: TRBJ2-3
cdr3_length: 16
cdr3_aa: CSVEGGRRTSTDTLYF

v_call: TRBV15
j_call: TRBJ2-5
cdr3_length: 13
cdr3_aa: CATSRDNKETQYF

v_call: TRBV20-1
j_call: TRBJ2-1
cdr3_length: 15
cdr3_aa: CSAATSGGRFNEQFF

v_call: TRBV20-1
j_call: TRBJ1-2
cdr3_length: 14
cdr3_aa: CSARETGRSRWNTF

v_call: TRBV6-4
j_call: TRBJ2-1
cdr3_length: 14
cdr3_aa: CASSVDPSSDEQFF

v_call: TRBV12-3/TRBV12-4
j_call: TRBJ2-3
cdr3_length: 14
cdr3_aa: CASSPGFSTDTQYF

v_call: TRBV20-1
j_call: TRBJ1-1
cdr3_length: 14
cdr3_aa: CSASPGGRTGEAFF

v_call: TRBV10-3
j_call: TRBJ2-7
cdr3_length: 15
cdr3_aa: CAIARTGFSGCEQYF

v_call: TRBV12-3/TRBV12-4
j_call: TRBJ1-6
cdr3_length: 14
cdr3_aa: CASSLISVASPLHF

v_call: TRBV7-2
j_call: TRBJ1-1
cdr3_length: 16
cdr3_aa: CASRLTTATSNTEAFF